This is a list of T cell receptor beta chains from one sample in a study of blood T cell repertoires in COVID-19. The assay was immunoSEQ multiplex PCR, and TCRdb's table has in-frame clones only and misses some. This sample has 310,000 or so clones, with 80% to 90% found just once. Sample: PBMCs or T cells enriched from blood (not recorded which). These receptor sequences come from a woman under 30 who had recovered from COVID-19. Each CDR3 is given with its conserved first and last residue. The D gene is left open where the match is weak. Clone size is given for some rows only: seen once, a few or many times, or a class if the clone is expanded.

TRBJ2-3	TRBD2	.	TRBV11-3	CASSLEGGRTDTQYF	TGTGCCAGCAGCTTAGAGGGCGGGAGGACAGATACGCAGTATTTT
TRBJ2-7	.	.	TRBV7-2	CASSFIQGQGEQYF	TGTGCCAGCAGCTTCATCCAGGGGCAGGGCGAGCAGTACTTC
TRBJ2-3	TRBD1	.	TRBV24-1	CATSDPTGGRTDTQYF	TGTGCCACCAGTGATCCGACAGGGGGCCGCACAGATACGCAGTATTTT
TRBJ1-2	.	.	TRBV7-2	CASSLTLFYGYTF	TGTGCCAGCAGCTTAACTTTATTCTATGGCTACACCTTC
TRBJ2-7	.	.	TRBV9	CASSVGGTPGGYEQYF	TGTGCCAGCAGCGTAGGTGGGACTCCTGGAGGGTACGAGCAGTACTTC
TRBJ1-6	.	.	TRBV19	CASSMSSNSPLHF	TGTGCCAGTAGTATGTCCAGTAATTCACCCCTCCACTTT
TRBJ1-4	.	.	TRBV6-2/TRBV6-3	CASSYLEGYEKLFF	TGTGCCAGCAGTTACCTGGAGGGGTATGAAAAACTGTTTTTT
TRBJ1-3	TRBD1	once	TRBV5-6	CASSLMGTGEGNTIYF	TGTGCCAGCAGCTTGATGGGGACAGGTGAAGGAAACACCATATATTTT
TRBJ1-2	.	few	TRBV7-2	CASSDGYDYGYTF	TGTGCCAGCAGCGACGGGTATGACTATGGCTACACCTTC
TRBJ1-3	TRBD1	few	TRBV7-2	CASRLDRSSGNTIYF	TGTGCCAGCAGGTTGGACAGGTCCTCTGGAAACACCATATATTTT
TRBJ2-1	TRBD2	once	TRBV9	CASSVVGDGTSGSREQFF	TGTGCCAGCAGCGTAGTAGGGGACGGGACTAGCGGAAGTAGGGAGCAGTTCTTC
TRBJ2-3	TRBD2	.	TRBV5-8	CASSPGLAGGGDTQYF	TGTGCCAGCAGCCCGGGACTAGCGGGGGGGGGAGATACGCAGTATTTT
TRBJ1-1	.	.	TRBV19	CASSSGLRNTEAFF	TGTGCCAGTAGTTCGGGACTGCGAAACACTGAAGCTTTCTTT
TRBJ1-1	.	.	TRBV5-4	CASSLPSYQVGLNTEAFF	TGTGCCAGCAGCCTCCCGTCCTATCAGGTCGGATTGAACACTGAAGCTTTCTTT
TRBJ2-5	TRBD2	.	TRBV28	CASSLLPTGAPSGNGRRGETQYF	TGTGCCAGCAGTTTACTCCCCACGGGGGCTCCTAGCGGGAACGGAAGGAGGGGGGAGACCCAGTACTTC
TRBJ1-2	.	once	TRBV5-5	CASSPRVGHGYTF	TGTGCCAGCAGCCCCAGGGTTGGGCATGGCTACACCTTC
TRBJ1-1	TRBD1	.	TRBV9	CASSPGQGNTEAFF	TGTGCCAGCAGCCCGGGACAGGGGAACACTGAAGCTTTCTTT
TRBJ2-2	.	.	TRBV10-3	CAISESGHQNTGELFF	TGTGCCATCAGTGAGTCGGGACACCAGAACACCGGGGAGCTGTTTTTT